This T cell receptor (beta chain) was observed in a study of blood T cell repertoires in COVID-19. Looking at the study overall: Samples of COVID-19 (acute and convalescent) were obtained from the United States, Italy and Spain. PBMCs, B-cell-depleted T cells, or T cells provided the cDNA or gDNA that made up the material.

How the authors handled the data: Nucleated cell counts were estimated from reference gene primer amplification. Sequenced by immunoSEQ multiplex PCR; TCRdb stores in-frame clones only, minus some. V and J calls and clone size come straight from that table; D and trimming were deduced from the DNA. The sample carries 120,000 to 150,000 clones, 80% to 90% recorded once. Germline CDR1 is SNHLY and CDR2 is FYNNEI. V shed 3 bases and J shed 2 bases, with 7 bases lying between them. The CDR3 totals 13 residues. The source material was peripheral blood. This TCR was recovered from a woman aged 55-69 years with COVID-19, enrolled during active disease. The chain joins TRBV2 to TRBJ1-2, with TRBD1 as a possible D gene (5 bases). CDR3 DNA sequence: TGTGCCAGCAGTGAGTACAGGAACTATGGCTACACCTTC. Translating gives CASSEYRNYGYTF.